This TCR beta chain was captured by sequencing in a study of T cells in localized non-small cell lung cancer. Study findings and constraints: Longer overall survival associated with higher blood T cell density; shorter survival with higher adjacent-lung clonality. Without multi-region sequencing, intratumor heterogeneity could not be excluded. In uninvolved adjacent lung, T cell clonality reached its highest value, exceeding tumor. Within adjacent lung there appeared a median around 55 of the top 100 tumor clones.

This clone has a handful of counts. Its antigen remains unidentified. Generated by immunoSEQ multiplex PCR, the TCRdb table keeps only in-frame clones and is missing some. The table records around 2,000 clones, roughly 34% of them present only once. Deletions cut 3 bases from V and 6 bases from J, with 12 bases between. This CDR3 region has 13 residues. Looked up from germline, CDR1 is GTSNPN and CDR2 is SVGIG (reference sequence). The clonotype was recovered from a male donor aged 60 or older with stage I squamous cell lung carcinoma. Sequencing was performed on lung tumor tissue, taken before any cancer treatment. The rearrangement uses TRBV30 and TRBJ2-1; possible D gene TRBD1, 6 bases. CDR3 in DNA: TGTGCCTGGAGCCGACAGGCTCTCAATGAGCAGTTCTTC. Translated, it gives CAWSRQALNEQFF.